This entry lists 2 T cell receptor beta chains sequenced from one sample in a study of blood T cell repertoires in COVID-19. The table came from immunoSEQ multiplex PCR; TCRdb's copy has only in-frame clones and leaves some out. Among some 130,000 clones, approximately 86% were seen once, and the ten largest hold about an eighth. Specimen: peripheral blood. Receptors originate from a woman in her 70s with COVID-19, enrolled during active disease.

J is TRBJ1-1 and V is TRBV28; a possible D gene is TRBD1 (6 bases). The CDR3 loop spans 13 amino acids. Germline assignment: CDR1 MDHEN and CDR2 SYDVKM. The V end was cut by 6 bases, the J end by 4 bases, with 12 bases between. The CDR3 loop reads CASRQTGRTEAFF. CDR3 DNA sequence: TGTGCCAGCAGGCAAACAGGGCGCACTGAAGCTTTCTTT.

Notes on this clone: The junction departs from the called germline gene at one end, perhaps through a read error. The genes are TRBV7-8 and TRBJ1-5; D remains ambiguous. The CDR3 sequence is 13 residues long. Germline V lookup: CDR1 SGHVS, CDR2 FQNEAQ. The CDR3 region has the DNA TGTGCCAGCAGCCCTGTCGGAGATCAGTCCCAGCATTTT. Translating it yields CASSPVGDQSQHF.